This entry concerns a single T cell receptor beta chain. This record belongs to a study of identical twins. TCRdb analysed the 5' RACE reads with MiXCR anew, one entry per CDR3 protein. The sample shows 550,000 to 700,000 distinct CDR3 sequences, 21% of them seen only once. Germline CDR1 LNHDA, CDR2 SQIVND (reference sequence). Trimming pared 1 base from V and 4 bases from J, leaving 5 bases between. This CDR3 comprises 14 residues. The data also belong to a second study, concerning T cells expressing NK-cell markers.

Sequences were obtained from PBMCs. The origin of this receptor is a woman aged 18-35 years in good health. The chain has TRBV19 and TRBJ2-6; no definite D call. This chain's CDR3 is CASSIGAGANVLTF. The CDR3 DNA reads TGTGCCAGTAGTATAGGAGCAGGGGCCAACGTCCTGACTTTC.